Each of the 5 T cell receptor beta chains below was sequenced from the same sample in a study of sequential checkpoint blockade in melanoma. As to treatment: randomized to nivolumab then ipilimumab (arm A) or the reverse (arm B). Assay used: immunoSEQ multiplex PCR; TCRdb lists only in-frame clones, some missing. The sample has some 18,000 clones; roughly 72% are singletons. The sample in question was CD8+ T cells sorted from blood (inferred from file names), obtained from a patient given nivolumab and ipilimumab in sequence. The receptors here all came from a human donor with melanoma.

CDR3 sequence (DNA): TGTGCCAGCAGCCAAGAGGAGGGCTTCCGGTACAATGAGCAGTTCTTC. Its translation is CASSQEEGFRYNEQFF. The V gene is TRBV4-2, the J gene TRBJ2-1; D possibly corresponds to TRBD2 (6 bases). Germline V lookup: CDR1 LGHNA, CDR2 YNFKEQ. V was shortened by 0 bases and J by 4 bases, with 13 bases between the two germline ends. CDR3 length: 16 residues.

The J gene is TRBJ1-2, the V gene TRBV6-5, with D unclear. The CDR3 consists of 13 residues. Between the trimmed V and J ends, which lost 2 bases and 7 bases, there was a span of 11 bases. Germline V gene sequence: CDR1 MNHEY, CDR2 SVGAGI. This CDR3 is CASSYSTYSGYTF. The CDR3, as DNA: TGTGCCAGCAGTTACAGTACGTACTCTGGCTACACCTTC.

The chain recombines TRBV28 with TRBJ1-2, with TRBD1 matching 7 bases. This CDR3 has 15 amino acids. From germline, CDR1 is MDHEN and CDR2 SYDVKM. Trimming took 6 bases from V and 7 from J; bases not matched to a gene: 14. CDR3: CASRRDSDRPLGYTF. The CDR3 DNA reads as TGTGCCAGCAGACGGGACAGCGATAGGCCGCTTGGCTACACCTTC.

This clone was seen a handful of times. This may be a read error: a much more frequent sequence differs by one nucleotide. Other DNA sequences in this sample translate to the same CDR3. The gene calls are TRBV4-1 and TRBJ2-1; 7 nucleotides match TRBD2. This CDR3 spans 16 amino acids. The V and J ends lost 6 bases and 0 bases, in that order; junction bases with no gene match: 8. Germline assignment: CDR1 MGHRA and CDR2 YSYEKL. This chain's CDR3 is CASRPSGASSYNEQFF. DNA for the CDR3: TGCGCCAGCAGACCGAGCGGGGCAAGCTCCTACAATGAGCAGTTCTTC.

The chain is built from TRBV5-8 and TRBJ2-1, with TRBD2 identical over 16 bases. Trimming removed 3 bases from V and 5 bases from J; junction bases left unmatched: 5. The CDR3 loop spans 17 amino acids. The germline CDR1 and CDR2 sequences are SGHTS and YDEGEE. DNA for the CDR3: TGTGCCAGCAGCTCCGGGACTAGCGGGAGGGCCAACAATGAGCAGTTCTTC. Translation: CASSSGTSGRANNEQFF.